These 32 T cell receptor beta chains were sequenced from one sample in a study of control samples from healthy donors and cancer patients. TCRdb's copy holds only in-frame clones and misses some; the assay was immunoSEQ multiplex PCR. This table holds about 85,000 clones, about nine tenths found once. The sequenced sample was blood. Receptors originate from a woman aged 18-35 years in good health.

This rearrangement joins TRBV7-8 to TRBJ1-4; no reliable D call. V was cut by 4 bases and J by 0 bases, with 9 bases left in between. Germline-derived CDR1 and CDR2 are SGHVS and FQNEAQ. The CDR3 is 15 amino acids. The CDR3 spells CASSSPAATNEKLFF. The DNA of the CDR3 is TGTGCCAGCAGCTCCCCTGCAGCAACTAATGAAAAACTGTTTTTT.

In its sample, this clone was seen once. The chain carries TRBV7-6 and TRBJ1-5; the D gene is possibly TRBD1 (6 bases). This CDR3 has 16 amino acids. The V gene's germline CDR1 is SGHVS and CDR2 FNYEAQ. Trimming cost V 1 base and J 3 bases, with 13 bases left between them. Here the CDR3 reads CASSLEGGWSNQPQHF. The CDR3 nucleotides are TGTGCCAGCAGCTTAGAAGGGGGGTGGTCCAATCAGCCCCAGCATTTT.

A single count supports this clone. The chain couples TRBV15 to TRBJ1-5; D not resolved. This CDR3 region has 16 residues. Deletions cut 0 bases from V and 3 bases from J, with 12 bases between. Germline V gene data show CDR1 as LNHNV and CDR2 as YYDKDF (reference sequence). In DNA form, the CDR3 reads TGTGCCACCAGCAGAGATTTCGGAGCAACCAATCAGCCCCAGCATTTT. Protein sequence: CATSRDFGATNQPQHF. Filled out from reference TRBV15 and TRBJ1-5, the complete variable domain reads DAMVIQNPRYQVTQFGKPVTLSCSQTLNHNVMYWYQQKSSQAPKLLFHYYDKDFNNEADTPDNFQSRRPNTSFCFLDIRSPGLGDTAMYLCATSRDFGATNQPQHFGDGTRLSIL.

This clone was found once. CDR3 DNA sequence: TGTGCCAGCAGTCCCTGGGGGTACAACGAGCAGTACTTC. Amino acids: CASSPWGYNEQYF. The gene calls are TRBV9 and TRBJ2-7; either TRBD1 or TRBD2 may supply D (5 bases each). This CDR3 region has 13 residues. V was clipped by 5 bases and J by 5 bases, with 14 bases between them. The germline CDR1 and CDR2 sequences are SGDLS and YYNGEE.

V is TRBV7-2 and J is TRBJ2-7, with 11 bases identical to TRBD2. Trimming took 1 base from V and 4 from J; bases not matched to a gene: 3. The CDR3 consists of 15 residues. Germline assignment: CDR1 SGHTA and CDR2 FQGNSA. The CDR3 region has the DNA TGTGCCAGCAGCTTAGACTCTAGCGGGGGGTACGAGCAGTACTTC. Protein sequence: CASSLDSSGGYEQYF. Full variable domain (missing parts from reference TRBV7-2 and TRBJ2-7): GAGVSQSPSNKVTEKGKDVELRCDPISGHTALYWYRQSLGQGLEFLIYFQGNSAPDKSGLPSDRFSAERTGGSVSTLTIQRTQQEDSAVYLCASSLDSSGGYEQYFGPGTRLTVT.

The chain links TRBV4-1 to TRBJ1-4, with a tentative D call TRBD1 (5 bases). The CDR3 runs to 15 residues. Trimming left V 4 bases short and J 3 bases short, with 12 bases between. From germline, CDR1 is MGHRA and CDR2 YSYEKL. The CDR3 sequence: CASSPLGAPNEKLFF. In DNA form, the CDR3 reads TGCGCCAGCAGCCCCTTAGGGGCACCTAATGAAAAACTGTTTTTT.

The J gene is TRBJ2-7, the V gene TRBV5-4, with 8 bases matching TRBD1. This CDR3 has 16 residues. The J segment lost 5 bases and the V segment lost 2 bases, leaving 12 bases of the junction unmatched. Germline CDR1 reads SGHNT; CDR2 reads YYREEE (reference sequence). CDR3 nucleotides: TGTGCCAGCAGCTTCCCTGGGAGGCAGGGGGCAAACGAGCAGTACTTC. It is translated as CASSFPGRQGANEQYF.

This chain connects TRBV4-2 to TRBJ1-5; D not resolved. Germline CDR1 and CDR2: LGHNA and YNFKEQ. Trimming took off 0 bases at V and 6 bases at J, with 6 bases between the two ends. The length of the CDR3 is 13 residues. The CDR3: CASSQERAQPQHF. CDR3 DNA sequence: TGTGCCAGCAGCCAAGAGAGGGCTCAGCCCCAGCATTTT.

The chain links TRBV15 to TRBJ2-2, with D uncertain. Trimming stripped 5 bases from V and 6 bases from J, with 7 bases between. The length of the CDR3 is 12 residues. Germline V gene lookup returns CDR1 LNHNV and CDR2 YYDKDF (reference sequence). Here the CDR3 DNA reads TGTGCCACCAGCCAGGAGCCCGGGGAGCTGTTTTTT. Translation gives CATSQEPGELFF. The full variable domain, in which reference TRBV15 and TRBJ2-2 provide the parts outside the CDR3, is DAMVIQNPRYQVTQFGKPVTLSCSQTLNHNVMYWYQQKSSQAPKLLFHYYDKDFNNEADTPDNFQSRRPNTSFCFLDIRSPGLGDTAMYLCATSQEPGELFFGEGSRLTVL.

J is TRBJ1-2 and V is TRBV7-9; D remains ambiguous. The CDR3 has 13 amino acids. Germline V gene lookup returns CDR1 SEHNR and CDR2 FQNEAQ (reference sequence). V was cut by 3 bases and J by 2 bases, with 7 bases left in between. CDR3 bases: TGTGCCAGCAGCTTGGTACAGAACTATGGCTACACCTTC. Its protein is CASSLVQNYGYTF.

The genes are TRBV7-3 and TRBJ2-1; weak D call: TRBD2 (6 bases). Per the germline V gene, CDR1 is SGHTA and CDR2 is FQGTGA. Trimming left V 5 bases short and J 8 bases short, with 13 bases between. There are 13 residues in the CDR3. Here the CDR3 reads CASSMDYGDEQFF. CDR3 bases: TGTGCCAGCAGCATGGACTACGGCGATGAGCAGTTCTTC.

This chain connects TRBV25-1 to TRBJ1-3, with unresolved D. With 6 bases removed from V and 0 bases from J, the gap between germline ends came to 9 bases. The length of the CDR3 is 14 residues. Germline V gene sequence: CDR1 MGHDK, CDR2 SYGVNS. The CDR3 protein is CASRALNSGNTIYF. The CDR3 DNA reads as TGTGCCAGCAGGGCTTTAAACTCTGGAAACACCATATATTTT.

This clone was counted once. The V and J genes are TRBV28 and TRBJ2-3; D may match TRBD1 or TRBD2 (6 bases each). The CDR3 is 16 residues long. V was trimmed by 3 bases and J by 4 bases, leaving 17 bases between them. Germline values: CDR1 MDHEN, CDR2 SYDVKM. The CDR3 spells CASSFGGSGGADTQYF. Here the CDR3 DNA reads TGTGCCAGCAGTTTCGGGGGCTCCGGAGGAGCAGATACGCAGTATTTT. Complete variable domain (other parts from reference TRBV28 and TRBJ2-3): DVKVTQSSRYLVKRTGEKVFLECVQDMDHENMFWYRQDPGLGLRLIYFSYDVKMKEKGDIPEGYSVSREKKERFSLILESASTNQTSMYLCASSFGGSGGADTQYFGPGTRLTVL.

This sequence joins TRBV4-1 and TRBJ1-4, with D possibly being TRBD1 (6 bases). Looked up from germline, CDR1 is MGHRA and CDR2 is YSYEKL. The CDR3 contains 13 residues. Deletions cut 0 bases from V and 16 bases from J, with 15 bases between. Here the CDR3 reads CASSQEGSDSRFF. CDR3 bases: TGCGCCAGCAGCCAAGAGGGTTCGGACAGTAGGTTTTTT.

The CDR3 DNA is TGTGCCAGCAGTTTGATTGGAGGCCACTATGGCTACACCTTC. Translation: CASSLIGGHYGYTF. This rearrangement joins TRBV27 to TRBJ1-2, with D unclear. The V end lost 3 bases, the J end lost 3 bases, and 11 bases lay between the germline ends. CDR1 is MNHEY, CDR2 SMNVEV, per germline (reference sequence). The CDR3 spans 14 residues.

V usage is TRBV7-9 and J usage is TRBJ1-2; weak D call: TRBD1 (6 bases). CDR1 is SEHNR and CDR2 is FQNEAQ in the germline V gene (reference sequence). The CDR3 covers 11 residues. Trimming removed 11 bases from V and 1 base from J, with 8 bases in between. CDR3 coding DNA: TGTGCCGGAGGGGGTAACTATGGCTACACCTTC. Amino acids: CAGGGNYGYTF.

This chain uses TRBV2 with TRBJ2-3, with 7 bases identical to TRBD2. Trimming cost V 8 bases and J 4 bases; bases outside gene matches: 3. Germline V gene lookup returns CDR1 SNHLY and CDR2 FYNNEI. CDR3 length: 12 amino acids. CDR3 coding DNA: TGTGCCAGCGTGGGGGGGTCAGATACGCAGTATTTT. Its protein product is CASVGGSDTQYF.

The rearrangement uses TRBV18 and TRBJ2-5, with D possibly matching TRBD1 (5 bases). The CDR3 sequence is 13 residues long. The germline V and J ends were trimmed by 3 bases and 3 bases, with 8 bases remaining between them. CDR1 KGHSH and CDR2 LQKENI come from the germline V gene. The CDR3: CASSPQGKETQYF. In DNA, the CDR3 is TGTGCCAGCTCACCTCAGGGAAAAGAGACCCAGTACTTC.

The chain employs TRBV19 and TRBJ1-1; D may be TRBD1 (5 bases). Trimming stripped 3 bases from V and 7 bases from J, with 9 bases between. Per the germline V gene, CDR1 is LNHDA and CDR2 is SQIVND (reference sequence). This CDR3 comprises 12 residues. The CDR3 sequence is CASSILRGEAFF. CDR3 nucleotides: TGTGCCAGTAGTATCTTAAGGGGTGAAGCTTTCTTT.

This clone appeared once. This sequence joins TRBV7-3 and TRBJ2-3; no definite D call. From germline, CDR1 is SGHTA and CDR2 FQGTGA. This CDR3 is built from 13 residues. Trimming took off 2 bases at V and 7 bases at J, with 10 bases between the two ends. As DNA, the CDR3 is TGTGCCAGCAGCTTAGGCAGCCAGAATACGCAGTATTTT. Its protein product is CASSLGSQNTQYF.

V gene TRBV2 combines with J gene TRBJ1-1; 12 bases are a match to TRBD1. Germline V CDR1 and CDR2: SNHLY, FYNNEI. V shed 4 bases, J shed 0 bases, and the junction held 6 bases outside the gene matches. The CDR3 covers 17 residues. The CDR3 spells CASSGWDRGRLNTEAFF. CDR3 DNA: TGTGCCAGCAGTGGGTGGGACAGGGGGCGACTGAACACTGAAGCTTTCTTT.

The CDR3 reads CASSQTVNEAFF. CDR3 bases: TGTGCCAGCAGCCAGACGGTGAATGAAGCTTTCTTT. The V and J genes are TRBV3-1 (or the pseudogene TRBV3-2) and TRBJ1-1; no clear D gene. Germline CDR1 reads LGHDT; CDR2 reads YNNKEL (reference sequence). Trimming took off 3 bases at V and 7 bases at J, with 9 bases between the two ends. CDR3 length: 12 amino acids.

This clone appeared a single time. This CDR3 is CASSQWGLAGQETQYF. CDR3 nucleotides: TGTGCCAGCAGCCAATGGGGACTAGCGGGGCAAGAGACCCAGTACTTC. The V gene is TRBV14, the J gene TRBJ2-5, with 13 bases aligning to TRBD2. The CDR3 is 16 residues long. Germline V gene data show CDR1 as SGHDN and CDR2 as FVKESK. Trimming removed 2 bases from V and 2 bases from J; junction bases left unmatched: 2.

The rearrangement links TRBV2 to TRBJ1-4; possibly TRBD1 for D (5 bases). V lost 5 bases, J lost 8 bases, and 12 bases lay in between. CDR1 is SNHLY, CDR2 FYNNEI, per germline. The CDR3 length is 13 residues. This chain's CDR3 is CASSRGVGEKLFF. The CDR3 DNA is TGTGCCAGCAGTCGGGGGGTTGGGGAAAAACTGTTTTTT.

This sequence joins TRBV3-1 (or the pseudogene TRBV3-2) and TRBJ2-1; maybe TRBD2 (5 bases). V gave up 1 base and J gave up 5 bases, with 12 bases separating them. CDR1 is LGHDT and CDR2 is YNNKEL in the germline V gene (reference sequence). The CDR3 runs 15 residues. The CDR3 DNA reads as TGTGCCAGCAGCCAAGCGAGGGTGTGGGACAATGAGCAGTTCTTC. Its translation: CASSQARVWDNEQFF.

The CDR3 DNA follows: TGTGCCAGCAGTTATGGACAGACCTACGAGCAGTACTTC. Translating gives CASSYGQTYEQYF. The V call is TRBV5-4, the J call TRBJ2-7; tentative D call: TRBD1 (6 bases). This CDR3 has 13 amino acids. CDR1 is SGHNT, CDR2 YYREEE, per germline (reference sequence). Trimming pared 5 bases from V and 2 bases from J, leaving 11 bases between.

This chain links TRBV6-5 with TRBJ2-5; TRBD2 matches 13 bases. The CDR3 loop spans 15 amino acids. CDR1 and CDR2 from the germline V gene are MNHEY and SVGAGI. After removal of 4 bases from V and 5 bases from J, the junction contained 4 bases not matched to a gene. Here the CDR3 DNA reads TGTGCCAGCAGTTCCACTAGCGGGGGGGCCGAGACCCAGTACTTC. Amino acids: CASSSTSGGAETQYF.

The CDR3 loop reads CASSAGLAYTYEQYF. For the CDR3, the DNA is TGTGCCAGCAGTGCTGGACTAGCTTATACCTACGAGCAGTACTTC. The chain carries TRBV2 and TRBJ2-7, with 8 bases aligning to TRBD2. The CDR3 sequence is 15 residues long. Germline V lookup: CDR1 SNHLY, CDR2 FYNNEI. V lost 4 bases and J lost 2; bases outside the gene matches: 7.

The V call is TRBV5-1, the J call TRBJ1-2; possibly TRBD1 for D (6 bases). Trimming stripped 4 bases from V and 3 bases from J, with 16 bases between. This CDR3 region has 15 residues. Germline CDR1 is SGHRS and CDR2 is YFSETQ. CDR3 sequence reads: CASSPGLGGDYGYTF. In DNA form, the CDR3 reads TGCGCCAGCAGCCCCGGCCTAGGGGGGGACTATGGCTACACCTTC. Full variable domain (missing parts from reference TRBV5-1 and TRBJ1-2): KAGVTQTPRYLIKTRGQQVTLSCSPISGHRSVSWYQQTPGQGLQFLFEYFSETQRNKGNFPGRFSGRQFSNSRSEMNVSTLELGDSALYLCASSPGLGGDYGYTFGSGTRLTVV.

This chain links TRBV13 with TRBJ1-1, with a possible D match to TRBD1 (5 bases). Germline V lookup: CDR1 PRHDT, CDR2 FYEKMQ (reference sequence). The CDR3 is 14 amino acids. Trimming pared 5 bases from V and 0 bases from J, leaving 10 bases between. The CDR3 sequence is CASSGADLNTEAFF. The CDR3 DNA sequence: TGTGCCAGCAGCGGGGCGGATTTGAACACTGAAGCTTTCTTT.

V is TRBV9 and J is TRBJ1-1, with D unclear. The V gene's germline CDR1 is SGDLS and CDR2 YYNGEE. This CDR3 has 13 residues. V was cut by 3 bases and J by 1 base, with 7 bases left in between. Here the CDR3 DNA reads TGTGCCAGCAGCGCCTCTACGAACACTGAAGCTTTCTTT. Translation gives CASSASTNTEAFF.

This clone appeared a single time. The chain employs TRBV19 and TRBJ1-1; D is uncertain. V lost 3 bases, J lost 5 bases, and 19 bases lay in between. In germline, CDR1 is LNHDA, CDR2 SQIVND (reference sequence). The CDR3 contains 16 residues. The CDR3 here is CASSMRVGGLRTEAFF. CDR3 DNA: TGTGCCAGTAGTATGAGAGTCGGAGGGTTAAGGACTGAAGCTTTCTTT.